Sequencing of this TCR beta chain was carried out in a study of cytomegalovirus exposure and HLA in healthy donors. Vbeta (60) and Jbeta (13) primers were used in the PCR. Sequenced by immunoSEQ multiplex PCR; TCRdb stores in-frame clones only, minus some. The sample carries fewer than 200,000 clones, 65% to 75% recorded once. Points from the study as a whole: Earlier analysis yielded a pattern in which most TCR beta V segments were productive about 90% or about 30% of the time. Reports described diagnosis of cytomegalovirus status by the classifier as highly specific and sensitive. Rates of TCR association differed by HLA locus in a later analysis, with DRB1 highest and HLA-C lowest.

Germline V CDR1 and CDR2: SGHRS, YFSETQ. The CDR3 is made up of 16 amino acids. Trimming shortened V by 0 bases and J by 8 bases, and 15 bases separated the two germline ends. In regard to this clone: Its target is unknown.

The sample taken for sequencing was PBMCs. The receptor's source is a girl aged 5-17 years in good health and CMV-seronegative. The V gene is TRBV5-1, the J gene TRBJ1-6; TRBD1 might be the D (5 bases). This chain's CDR3 is CASSLGAGFKDSPLHF. CDR3 DNA: TGCGCCAGCAGCTTGGGGGCAGGGTTTAAGGATTCACCCCTCCACTTT.